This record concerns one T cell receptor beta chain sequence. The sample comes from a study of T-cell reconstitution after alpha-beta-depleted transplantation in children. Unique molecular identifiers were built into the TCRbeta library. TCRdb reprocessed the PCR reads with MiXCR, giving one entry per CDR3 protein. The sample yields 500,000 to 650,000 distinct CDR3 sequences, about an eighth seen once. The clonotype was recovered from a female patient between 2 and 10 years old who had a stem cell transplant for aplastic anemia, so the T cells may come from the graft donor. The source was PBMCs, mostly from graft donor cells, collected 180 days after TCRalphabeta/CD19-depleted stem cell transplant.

CDR3 protein: CAISESVRTDTQYF. CDR3 sequence (DNA): TGTGCCATCAGTGAGTCGGTGCGCACAGATACGCAGTATTTT. The J gene is TRBJ2-3, the V gene TRBV10-3; unclear D gene. Trimming stripped 0 bases from V and 1 base from J, with 5 bases between. Germline V lookup: CDR1 ENHRY, CDR2 SYGVKD. The CDR3 extends over 14 amino acids.